This record looks at one T cell receptor (beta chain) sequence and its context. No antigen is known for it. Molecular-barcoded quantitative 5'-RACE produced these TCR beta libraries. Using its own MiXCR run on the 5' RACE reads, TCRdb lists one record per CDR3 protein. The data contain approximately 250,000 distinct CDR3 sequences, roughly 8% of them singletons. This sample is part of a study of CD8 T cells in ankylosing spondylitis. Whole-study findings and limits: The authors reported significant enrichment of disease-linked clones in matched ankylosing spondylitis synovial fluid. With a CD8+ phenotype, disease-linked clones were relatively rare in peripheral blood.

This CDR3 is 15 amino acids long. V dropped 2 bases and J dropped 5 bases, with 10 bases sitting between them. Germline CDR1 SEHNR, CDR2 FQNEAQ (reference sequence). The TCR comes from a female donor with ankylosing spondylitis or in good health (not recorded which). Sequencing was performed on blood, either unsorted or a sorted T cell fraction (not recorded which). This chain joins TRBV7-9 and TRBJ1-6; D is ambiguous. CDR3 DNA sequence: TGTGCCAGCAGCTTAATGGCAGCCAATAATTCACCCCTCCACTTT. It is translated as CASSLMAANNSPLHF.